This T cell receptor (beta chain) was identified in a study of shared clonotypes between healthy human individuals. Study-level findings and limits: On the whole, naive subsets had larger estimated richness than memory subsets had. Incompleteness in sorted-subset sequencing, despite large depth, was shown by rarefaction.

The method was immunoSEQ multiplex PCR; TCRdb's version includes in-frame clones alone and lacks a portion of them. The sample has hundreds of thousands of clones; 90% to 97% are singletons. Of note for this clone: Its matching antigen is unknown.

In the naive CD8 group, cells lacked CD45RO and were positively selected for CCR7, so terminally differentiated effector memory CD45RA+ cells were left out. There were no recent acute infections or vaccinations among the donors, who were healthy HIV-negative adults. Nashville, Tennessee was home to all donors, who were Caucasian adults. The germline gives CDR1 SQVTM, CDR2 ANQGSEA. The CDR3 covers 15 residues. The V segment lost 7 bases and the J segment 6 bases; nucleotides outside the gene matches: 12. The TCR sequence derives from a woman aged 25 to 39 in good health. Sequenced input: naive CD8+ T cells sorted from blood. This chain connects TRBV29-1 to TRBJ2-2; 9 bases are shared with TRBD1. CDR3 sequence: CSAEDRDREAGELFF. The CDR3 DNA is TGCAGCGCTGAGGACCGGGACAGGGAGGCCGGGGAGCTGTTTTTT.